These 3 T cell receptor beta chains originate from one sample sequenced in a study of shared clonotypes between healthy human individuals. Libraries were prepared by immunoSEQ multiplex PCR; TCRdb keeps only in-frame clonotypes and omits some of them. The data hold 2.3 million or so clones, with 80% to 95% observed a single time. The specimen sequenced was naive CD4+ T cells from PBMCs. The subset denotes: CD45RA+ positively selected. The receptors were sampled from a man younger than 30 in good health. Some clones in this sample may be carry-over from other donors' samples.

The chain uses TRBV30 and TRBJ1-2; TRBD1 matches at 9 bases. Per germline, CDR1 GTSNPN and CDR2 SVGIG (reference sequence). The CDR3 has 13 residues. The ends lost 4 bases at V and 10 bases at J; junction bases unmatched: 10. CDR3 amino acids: CAWTRGDRDPYTF. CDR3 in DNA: TGTGCCTGGACCCGAGGGGACAGGGATCCCTACACCTTC.

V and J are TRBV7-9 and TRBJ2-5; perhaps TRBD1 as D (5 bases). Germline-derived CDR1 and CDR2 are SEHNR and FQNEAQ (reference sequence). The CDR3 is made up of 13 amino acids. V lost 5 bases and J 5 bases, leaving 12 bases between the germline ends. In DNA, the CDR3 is TGTGCCAGCAGCCTCCAGGGTTGGGAGACCCAGTACTTC. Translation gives CASSLQGWETQYF.

The CDR3 DNA reads as TGTGCCAGCAGCGCGGGATTCGCGGGAGGGTACTACGAGCAGTACTTC. Encoded protein: CASSAGFAGGYYEQYF. The chain uses TRBV7-2 and TRBJ2-7, with 9 bases lining up with TRBD2. The CDR3 spans 16 residues. Losses at the gene ends were 5 bases for V and 3 bases for J; bases not matched to a gene: 11. From germline, CDR1 is SGHTA and CDR2 FQGNSA.